This T cell receptor beta chain derives from a study of blood T cell repertoires in COVID-19. The CDR3 contains 15 residues. Trimming cost V 2 bases and J 6 bases; bases outside gene matches: 8. CDR1 SGHNT and CDR2 YYREEE come from the germline V gene (reference sequence). As processed by the authors: Amplification from reference gene primers served as the basis for estimated nucleated cell counts. TCRdb keeps only in-frame clones here, not all; method: immunoSEQ multiplex PCR. Clone size and V and J calls were adopted from that table, with D and trimming inferred from the DNA. Here the sample spans about 21,000 clones, 85% to 90% being singletons.

The sample was peripheral blood. The clonotype originates from a human donor in a cohort sampled during active COVID-19. The gene calls are TRBV5-4 and TRBJ1-2, with TRBD1 matching over 9 bases. CDR3 residues: CASSLKGTGQDGYTF. CDR3 bases: TGTGCCAGCAGCTTAAAAGGGACAGGGCAAGATGGCTACACCTTC.